This TCR beta chain was recovered during a study of T cell responses to AZD1222 COVID-19 vaccine. Method: immunoSEQ multiplex PCR; TCRdb's copy keeps in-frame clones and lacks some. This sample has around 84,000 clones, with about 90% found just once. Findings of the study overall: Dominant CD4 TCR responses targeted spike regions 160-218 and 743-854. White British people made up most donors, females outnumbered males, and clonal diversity was possibly underestimated. Reportedly, nearly half the spike-specific TCRs target unmutated variant regions.

Remarks on this clone: Its cognate antigen is unknown.

This material consisted of peripheral blood, taken on day 0 of MenACWY control vaccination. The TCR originated in an adult in good health.

The CDR3, as DNA: TGTGCCAGTACACGACAACTAGGCGGATTGAACACTGAAGCTTTCTTT. Its protein product is CASTRQLGGLNTEAFF. The V and J genes are TRBV19 and TRBJ1-1; D not certain. CDR1 is LNHDA and CDR2 is SQIVND in the germline V gene (reference sequence). The germline V and J ends were trimmed by 7 bases and 0 bases, with 18 bases remaining between them. CDR3 size: 16 residues.